Following are 32 T cell receptor beta chains from one sample sequenced in a study of CD8+ T cells in alopecia areata (dated 2018 in TCRdb). The library was generated by the immunoSEQ multiplex PCR assay. For TCR sequencing, RNA was extracted from every sample and reverse transcribed into cDNA to serve as template. TCRdb retrieved this table from immuneACCESS and kept in-frame rearrangements only. Not all clones are present; in checked studies, unresolved V genes account for under half, and no reason is known for the remainder. This sample lists roughly 97,000 clones; approximately 42% were detected once. The ten top clones hold roughly 1.3% of the sample. The sequenced material came from CD4+ T cells sorted from blood. These TCRs come from a human donor with alopecia areata.

This clone was observed a handful of times. CDR3 bases: TGTGCCAGCAGCTTAGGATTAAGCGGGCCACGCGTAGATACGCAGTATTTT. This translates into CASSLGLSGPRVDTQYF. The V and J genes are TRBV7-9 and TRBJ2-3; TRBD2 is a possible D gene (6 bases). The CDR3 length is 17 residues. CDR1 SEHNR and CDR2 FQNEAQ come from the germline V gene (reference sequence). V shed 1 base and J shed 5 bases, with 19 bases lying between them.

This chain connects TRBV16 to TRBJ1-5; D unclear. Trimming stripped 4 bases from V and 5 bases from J, with 15 bases between. The CDR3 totals 15 residues. The germline V gene encodes CDR1 KGHSY and CDR2 FQNENV. The CDR3 DNA reads TGTGCCAGCAGCCTTCGGGCCTTAATCGATCAGCCCCAGCATTTT. It encodes CASSLRALIDQPQHF.

The chain carries TRBV29-1 and TRBJ1-4; 8 nucleotides match TRBD1. V dropped 4 bases and J dropped 6; count of bases not matched to a gene: 4. The germline V gene has CDR1 SQVTM and CDR2 ANQGSEA. This CDR3 region has 13 residues. CDR3 DNA: TGCAGCGTTGTTGGACAGGGAGATGAAAAACTGTTTTTT. Protein sequence: CSVVGQGDEKLFF.

This clone was observed a handful of times. V usage is TRBV2 and J usage is TRBJ1-5; D ambiguous. Germline V CDR1 and CDR2: SNHLY, FYNNEI. Between the trimmed V and J ends, which lost 0 bases and 0 bases, there was a span of 9 bases. The CDR3 covers 16 residues. CDR3 amino acids: CASSEAVFSSNQPQHF. The CDR3 nucleotides read TGTGCCAGCAGTGAAGCCGTGTTCAGTAGCAATCAGCCCCAGCATTTT.

The rearrangement uses TRBV4-2 and TRBJ2-5; TRBD1 is a possible D gene (5 bases). Germline CDR1 LGHNA, CDR2 YNFKEQ. V was pared by 1 base and J by 1 base, with 10 bases between. This CDR3 spans 15 amino acids. The CDR3 DNA reads as TGTGCCAGCAGCCAAGTCGGGCAGGGCCAAGAGACCCAGTACTTC. This sequence encodes CASSQVGQGQETQYF.

The rearrangement joins TRBV6-5 to TRBJ2-1; unclear D gene. The CDR3 length is 13 residues. V was cut by 8 bases and J by 4 bases, with 12 bases left in between. Germline CDR1 and CDR2: MNHEY and SVGAGI. CDR3 in amino acids: CASGRLRYNEQFF. The CDR3 nucleotides are TGTGCCAGCGGTAGGTTGCGGTACAATGAGCAGTTCTTC.

Worth noting for this clone: An end of the junction differs from the germline gene, which may be a read error. This chain uses TRBV27 with TRBJ2-1; D is uncertain. CDR1 is MNHEY, CDR2 SMNVEV, per germline (reference sequence). The length of the CDR3 is 16 residues. The CDR3 region has the DNA TGTGCCAGCAGTCATCCAACTGCGTTCTCCGACAATGAGCAGTTCTTC. Translation gives CASSHPTAFSDNEQFF.

This clone was seen more than once but under ten times. The CDR3 sequence is CALRTDTPGEQYF. The CDR3 coding sequence is TGTGCCTTGAGGACGGATACCCCCGGCGAGCAGTACTTC. The rearrangement uses TRBV30 and TRBJ2-7; no reliable D call. Germline V gene data show CDR1 as GTSNPN and CDR2 as SVGIG (reference sequence). The CDR3 has 13 amino acids. V lost 7 bases and J 6 bases, leaving 19 bases between the germline ends.

This clone came up a few times. This chain connects TRBV5-4 to TRBJ1-2; D is possibly TRBD1 (6 bases). Trimming stripped 6 bases from V and 4 bases from J, with 16 bases between. This CDR3 has 14 amino acids. CDR1 and CDR2 (germline): SGHNT, YYREEE (reference sequence). CDR3 nucleotide sequence: TGTGCCAGCACCCTCGGGGGGGCCGGCTATGGCTACACCTTC. As protein: CASTLGGAGYGYTF.

This clone was seen only a few times. This chain links TRBV29-1 with TRBJ2-1; the D gene is possibly TRBD2 (6 bases). Between the trimmed V and J ends, which lost 6 bases and 4 bases, there was a span of 16 bases. Looked up from germline, CDR1 is SQVTM and CDR2 is ANQGSEA. The CDR3 is made up of 14 amino acids. The CDR3, as DNA: TGCAGCGTCTCACCGGGAGAACCATACAATGAGCAGTTCTTC. It yields the protein CSVSPGEPYNEQFF.

The chain employs TRBV18 and TRBJ2-7; 7 positions agree with TRBD1. V was clipped by 4 bases and J by 2 bases; unmatched bases: 5. Germline loops: CDR1 KGHSH, CDR2 LQKENI. The CDR3 loop spans 14 amino acids. The CDR3 nucleotides read TGTGCCAGCTCACTTGGGACAGACACCTACGAGCAGTACTTC. This codes for CASSLGTDTYEQYF.

This sequence joins TRBV29-1 and TRBJ2-1, with 12 bases lining up with TRBD2. V shed 5 bases, J shed 5 bases, and the junction held 13 bases outside the gene matches. Germline V gene sequence: CDR1 SQVTM, CDR2 ANQGSEA. The CDR3 has 17 residues. The DNA of the CDR3 is TGCAGCGTTCGAGGGGCCGAACTAGCGGGGGGAAACAATGAGCAGTTCTTC. Its protein product is CSVRGAELAGGNNEQFF.

This clone appeared many times. The V and J genes are TRBV10-3 and TRBJ1-5; unclear D gene. The CDR3 loop spans 15 amino acids. CDR1 and CDR2 (germline): ENHRY, SYGVKD. The ends were cut back, 2 bases at V and 2 bases at J, with 10 bases in the middle. The CDR3 bases are TGTGCCATCAGTGAGGCAGTTGAGGGCAATCAGCCCCAGCATTTT. Translated, it gives CAISEAVEGNQPQHF.

Written as DNA, the CDR3 is TGTGCCAGCAGTGAAGCGGGGAACGGACTCTATGGCTACACCTTC. Its protein product is CASSEAGNGLYGYTF. This chain links TRBV6-1 with TRBJ1-2, with D hard to call. Trimming stripped 0 bases from V and 4 bases from J, with 12 bases between. The germline V gene encodes CDR1 MNHNS and CDR2 SASEGT. The CDR3 spans 15 residues.

Within the sample, this clone is medium-sized. The genes are TRBV10-3 and TRBJ2-4, with D perhaps TRBD1 (6 bases). V was trimmed by 6 bases and J by 8 bases, leaving 14 bases between them. CDR1 is ENHRY and CDR2 is SYGVKD in the germline V gene. CDR3 size: 13 residues. The CDR3 region is CAIRPQGTHIQYF. The CDR3 region has the DNA TGTGCCATCAGACCACAGGGCACGCACATTCAGTACTTC.

This sequence joins TRBV6-5 and TRBJ2-7, with no clear D. The CDR3 is 13 amino acids. Germline CDR1 reads MNHEY; CDR2 reads SVGAGI. V shed 4 bases and J shed 2 bases, with 9 bases lying between them. DNA of the CDR3: TGTGCCAGCAGTTTCTCGCGGACCTACGAGCAGTACTTC. The encoded protein is CASSFSRTYEQYF.

This clone was recorded a few times. The chain joins TRBV29-1 to TRBJ2-5, with 10 bases that match TRBD1. Germline CDR1 and CDR2: SQVTM and ANQGSEA. The CDR3 length is 13 residues. Losses at the gene ends were 5 bases for V and 3 bases for J; bases not matched to a gene: 3. DNA of the CDR3: TGCAGCGTTATAGGGACAGGGGAAGAGACCCAGTACTTC. Residues: CSVIGTGEETQYF.

The count of this clone is one. This sequence joins TRBV27 and TRBJ2-7; D gene uncertain. V was pared by 6 bases and J by 0 bases, with 9 bases between. The CDR3 length is 13 residues. Per the germline V gene, CDR1 is MNHEY and CDR2 is SMNVEV (reference sequence). The CDR3 sequence is CASSKPPSYEQYF. The CDR3 DNA sequence: TGTGCCAGCAGCAAACCTCCCTCCTACGAGCAGTACTTC.

Here the CDR3 reads CASSEGQGNYEQYF. DNA of the CDR3: TGTGCCAGCAGTGAGGGACAGGGTAACTACGAGCAGTACTTC. The V gene is TRBV2, the J gene TRBJ2-7, with TRBD1 identical over 9 bases. The CDR3 covers 14 residues. Trimming cost V 3 bases and J 3 bases; bases outside gene matches: 3. CDR1 is SNHLY and CDR2 is FYNNEI in the germline V gene.

This clone was found once. In nucleotides, the CDR3 is TGTGCCAGCAGCCAAGGCAGGACCTTGAGCTCCTACGAGCAGTACTTC. This translates into CASSQGRTLSSYEQYF. The rearrangement uses TRBV4-2 and TRBJ2-7; D remains ambiguous. The germline CDR1 and CDR2 sequences are LGHNA and YNFKEQ. V dropped 1 base and J dropped 0 bases, with 13 bases sitting between them. This CDR3 is 16 amino acids long.

This clone was counted between two and nine times. The rearrangement uses TRBV28 and TRBJ2-7, with a weak D call TRBD2 (6 bases). There are 11 residues in the CDR3. V lost 6 bases, J lost 7 bases, and 10 bases lay in between. From germline, CDR1 is MDHEN and CDR2 SYDVKM. CDR3: CASRATREQYF. The CDR3 region has the DNA TGTGCCAGCAGGGCGACTAGAGAGCAGTACTTC.

The sample holds a few counts of this clone. The genes are TRBV5-6 and TRBJ2-3; no reliable D call. From germline, CDR1 is SGHDT and CDR2 YYEEEE. CDR3 length equals 18 residues. Trimming left V 1 base short and J 2 bases short, with 20 bases between. Written as DNA, the CDR3 is TGTGCCAGCAGCTTGTGGGTGGACCGAATTTATTACACAGATACGCAGTATTTT. This translates into CASSLWVDRIYYTDTQYF. Full variable domain (outside the CDR3, taken from reference TRBV5-6 and TRBJ2-3): DAGVTQSPTHLIKTRGQQVTLRCSPKSGHDTVSWYQQALGQGPQFIFQYYEEEERQRGNFPDRFSGHQFPNYSSELNVNALLLGDSALYLCASSLWVDRIYYTDTQYFGPGTRLTVL.

The V and J genes are TRBV9 and TRBJ2-2; D may correspond to TRBD1 or TRBD2 (5 bases each). Trimming cost V 2 bases and J 2 bases, with 10 bases left between them. In germline, CDR1 is SGDLS, CDR2 YYNGEE. This CDR3 has 15 residues. CDR3 sequence reads: CASSVRGGNTGELFF. The CDR3 nucleotides read TGTGCCAGCAGCGTCCGGGGCGGAAACACCGGGGAGCTGTTTTTT.

This clone has more than one count but fewer than ten. This chain uses TRBV9 with TRBJ2-5, with D uncertain. The germline V gene has CDR1 SGDLS and CDR2 YYNGEE. CDR3 size: 15 residues. The germline V and J ends were trimmed by 4 bases and 5 bases, with 18 bases remaining between them. The CDR3, as DNA: TGTGCCAGCAGCTCCTCTAGAGATGTGCAGGAGACCCAGTACTTC. Protein: CASSSSRDVQETQYF.

The chain has TRBV15 and TRBJ2-1, with D maybe TRBD2 (7 bases). The CDR3 contains 17 residues. The germline V gene encodes CDR1 LNHNV and CDR2 YYDKDF (reference sequence). V lost 0 bases, J lost 10 bases, and 22 bases lay in between. The chain's CDR3 is CATSRDRPAGALWEQFF. In DNA, the CDR3 is TGTGCCACCAGCAGAGATCGGCCGGCGGGGGCACTTTGGGAGCAGTTCTTC.

This clone has more than one count but fewer than ten. The J gene is TRBJ2-6, the V gene TRBV5-1; tentative D call: TRBD1 (6 bases). V lost 5 bases and J 3 bases, leaving 12 bases between the germline ends. The CDR3 is made up of 15 amino acids. The germline gives CDR1 SGHRS, CDR2 YFSETQ. The CDR3 here is CASSFTGIGANVLTF. CDR3 nucleotide sequence: TGCGCCAGCAGTTTCACAGGGATTGGGGCCAACGTCCTGACTTTC.

The chain uses TRBV2 and TRBJ1-4, with D unclear. This CDR3 spans 15 amino acids. The V and J ends lost 8 bases and 8 bases respectively, with 21 bases between them. CDR1 and CDR2 from the germline V gene are SNHLY and FYNNEI. The CDR3 reads CASEADGLSREKLFF. The DNA of the CDR3 is TGTGCCAGCGAAGCAGACGGTCTTTCGAGGGAAAAACTGTTTTTT.

The chain has TRBV29-1 and TRBJ2-5; possible D gene TRBD1, 5 bases. Trimming removed 7 bases at V and 9 bases at J, with 15 bases between. Per the germline V gene, CDR1 is SQVTM and CDR2 is ANQGSEA. The CDR3 runs to 11 residues. CDR3 sequence: CSAQKGAAQYF. The DNA for the CDR3 is TGCAGCGCCCAAAAAGGGGCGGCCCAGTACTTC.

The rearrangement uses TRBV30 and TRBJ1-5; D might be TRBD1 (5 bases). The CDR3 consists of 15 residues. Trimming removed 7 bases from V and 3 bases from J, with 19 bases in between. Looked up from germline, CDR1 is GTSNPN and CDR2 is SVGIG (reference sequence). The CDR3 loop reads CAFGTLGLLNQPQHF. The CDR3 nucleotides are TGTGCCTTCGGGACTCTCGGTTTGCTCAATCAGCCCCAGCATTTT.

The J gene is TRBJ1-1, the V gene TRBV7-7, with D maybe TRBD1 (5 bases). This CDR3 spans 15 amino acids. From germline, CDR1 is SSHAT and CDR2 FNYEAQ (reference sequence). V shed 5 bases and J shed 4 bases, with 17 bases lying between them. The CDR3 DNA follows: TGTGCCAGCAGCGCCCTTTCCGGGGGTGGCACTGAAGCTTTCTTT. Its protein is CASSALSGGGTEAFF.

This clone was found a few times. V usage is TRBV4-3 and J usage is TRBJ2-3, with D uncertain. Germline V gives CDR1 LGHNA, CDR2 YSLEER. The CDR3 runs 17 residues. The V end lost 0 bases, the J end lost 4 bases, and 17 bases lay between the germline ends. The CDR3, as DNA: TGCGCCAGCAGCCAAGATGGCGTCAGTGACACCGCAGATACGCAGTATTTT. Protein sequence: CASSQDGVSDTADTQYF.

The chain's CDR3 is CASSYSHRRTYEQYF. CDR3 nucleotides: TGTGCCAGCAGTTACTCGCACAGGCGTACCTACGAGCAGTACTTC. V gene TRBV6-5 combines with J gene TRBJ2-7; weak D call: TRBD1 (5 bases). The CDR3 runs to 15 residues. Per the germline V gene, CDR1 is MNHEY and CDR2 is SVGAGI. Trimming removed 0 bases at V and 2 bases at J, with 11 bases between.